This TCR beta chain was recorded in a study of blood T cell repertoires in COVID-19. Germline trimming cut 3 bases from V and 5 bases from J; bases unmatched to any gene: 10. The germline gives CDR1 SGHDT, CDR2 YYEEEE. CDR3 length: 17 amino acids. Participant-given clinical history determined each cohort assignment. TCRdb's copy holds only in-frame clones and misses some; the assay was immunoSEQ multiplex PCR. The table has about 210,000 clones, roughly 86% seen once. The source material was PBMCs or T cells enriched from blood (not recorded which). The chain couples TRBV5-6 to TRBJ2-5, with TRBD2 matching 13 bases. The clonotype comes from a man between 18 and 35 years old with acute COVID-19. CDR3 amino acids: CASSSGLAGAEIETQYF. As DNA, the CDR3 is TGTGCCAGCAGCTCCGGACTAGCGGGAGCGGAGATCGAGACCCAGTACTTC. The full variable domain, its missing parts supplied by reference TRBV5-6 and TRBJ2-5, is DAGVTQSPTHLIKTRGQQVTLRCSPKSGHDTVSWYQQALGQGPQFIFQYYEEEERQRGNFPDRFSGHQFPNYSSELNVNALLLGDSALYLCASSSGLAGAEIETQYFGPGTRLLVL.